Presented here are 21 T cell receptor beta chains from one specimen sequenced in a study of molecular identifiers for immune sequencing clone quantification (dated by TCRdb to between 2018 and 2020). Library generation was performed with PCR. The data were produced on a NextSeq 500. The public reads were quality trimmed at Q25 with fastp and then assembled into clones with MiXCR by TCRdb, keeping productive beta chains. Identical CDR3 proteins give one entry, which carries the most common genes and DNA. In all, the sample holds hundreds of thousands of distinct CDR3 sequences, and around 25% of those were seen once. Of the sample, 0.78% is held by the ten largest clones. The sequencing sample was made of naive CD8+ T cells from blood, with Jurkat cell RNA spiked in. The cell subset or site label for this specimen denotes: FACS-sorted CD8+CD4-CCR7+CD45RA+ naive T cells. The receptor source for this set is a human donor in good health. Some libraries in this study had Jurkat cell RNA spiked in.

The V and J genes are TRBV27 and TRBJ1-1, with TRBD1 matching over 11 bases. The CDR3 runs to 16 residues. V shed 5 bases and J 5 bases; nucleotides not matched to a gene: 10. CDR1 MNHEY and CDR2 SMNVEV come from the germline V gene (reference sequence). The CDR3, as DNA: TGTGCCAGCAGTCCCGGGACAGGGGGGCAGCAAACTGAAGCTTTCTTT. This translates into CASSPGTGGQQTEAFF.

At least ten counts were recorded for this clonotype. The rearrangement links TRBV2 to TRBJ2-7; the D is unclear. V was clipped by 11 bases and J by 4 bases, with 12 bases between them. Looked up from germline, CDR1 is SNHLY and CDR2 is FYNNEI. This CDR3 is 11 amino acids long. This chain's CDR3 is CALSSGYEQYF. CDR3 nucleotides: TGTGCCCTCAGTTCAGGATACGAGCAGTACTTC.

This clonotype was observed at least ten times. V gene TRBV20-1 combines with J gene TRBJ2-7; possible D gene TRBD2, 6 bases. This CDR3 spans 14 amino acids. CDR1 is DFQATT, CDR2 SNEGSKA, per germline (reference sequence). The germline V and J ends were trimmed by 6 bases and 3 bases, with 18 bases remaining between them. Written as DNA, the CDR3 is TGCAGTGCCAAACCACGGGACTGGAACTACGAGCAGTACTTC. Its protein product is CSAKPRDWNYEQYF.

This clonotype has only a few counts. The CDR3 region is CASSVEGRGESDTQYF. In DNA, the CDR3 is TGTGCCAGCAGCGTAGAAGGGAGGGGTGAGTCAGATACGCAGTATTTT. The chain employs TRBV9 and TRBJ2-3, with 7 bases matching TRBD2. Germline CDR1 and CDR2: SGDLS and YYNGEE. V lost 0 bases, J lost 4 bases, and 8 bases stayed unmatched. The CDR3 is made up of 16 amino acids.

This clonotype came up many times. This rearrangement joins TRBV2 to TRBJ1-4; 7 bases fit TRBD1. The ends lost 2 bases at V and 1 base at J; junction bases unmatched: 4. Per germline, CDR1 SNHLY and CDR2 FYNNEI. The CDR3 totals 16 residues. The CDR3 DNA reads as TGTGCCAGCAGTGAAACAGGGGATAGAACTAATGAAAAACTGTTTTTT. Protein: CASSETGDRTNEKLFF.

This clonotype was recorded a few times. The rearrangement joins TRBV4-1 to TRBJ2-1, with D possibly TRBD2 on 6 matching bases. V was shortened by 2 bases and J by 6 bases, with 17 bases between the two germline ends. CDR3 size: 16 residues. Germline loops: CDR1 MGHRA, CDR2 YSYEKL. DNA of the CDR3: TGCGCCAGCAGCCAACGTGGGGCGGGGACGGGCAATGAGCAGTTCTTC. Its translation: CASSQRGAGTGNEQFF.

Worth noting for this clonotype: A much larger clone lies a single base off, so this may be a read error. V gene TRBV15 combines with J gene TRBJ2-3; D unresolved. CDR1 is LNHNV, CDR2 YYDKDF, per germline (reference sequence). The CDR3 spans 12 residues. The CDR3 is CVTSRDEATQYF. CDR3 coding DNA: TGTGTCACCAGCAGAGATGAGGCTACGCAGTATTTT.

The sample holds many counts of this clonotype. The V and J genes are TRBV6-5 and TRBJ1-1; D possibly corresponds to TRBD1 (6 bases). The CDR3 consists of 13 residues. CDR1 is MNHEY and CDR2 is SVGAGI in the germline V gene. V lost 1 base and J 8 bases, leaving 11 bases between the germline ends. The CDR3 spells CASSYLGGSEAFF. DNA for the CDR3: TGTGCCAGCAGTTACTTAGGGGGATCAGAAGCTTTCTTT.

In DNA, the CDR3 is TGTGCCAGCAGCCATGCCGAGGGCCACACCTACAATGAGCAGTTCTTC. This encodes CASSHAEGHTYNEQFF. The chain recombines TRBV3-1 with TRBJ2-1; the D gene is possibly TRBD2 (5 bases). The CDR3 runs 16 residues. The germline V and J ends were trimmed by 3 bases and 2 bases, with 14 bases remaining between them. In germline, CDR1 is LGHDT, CDR2 YNNKEL (reference sequence).

This clonotype was seen more than once but under ten times. The chain uses TRBV5-1 and TRBJ1-1; 8 bases are shared with TRBD1. Germline CDR1 is SGHRS and CDR2 is YFSETQ. Trimming cost V 3 bases and J 1 base; bases outside gene matches: 8. The CDR3 totals 16 residues. This chain's CDR3 is CASSYAGQGQNTEAFF. CDR3 bases: TGCGCCAGCAGCTACGCCGGACAGGGACAGAACACTGAAGCTTTCTTT.

This clonotype showed up many times. The gene calls are TRBV27 and TRBJ1-1, with a possible D match to TRBD1 (5 bases). Trimming stripped 2 bases from V and 7 bases from J, with 11 bases between. CDR3 length equals 13 residues. Germline V gene data show CDR1 as MNHEY and CDR2 as SMNVEV (reference sequence). The CDR3 region is CASSLGEQVEAFF. The CDR3, as DNA: TGTGCCAGCAGTTTAGGGGAACAGGTTGAAGCTTTCTTT.

This clonotype occurred many times. The chain recombines TRBV4-1 with TRBJ1-5; no definite D call. Trimming removed 0 bases at V and 3 bases at J, with 9 bases between. The CDR3 runs to 15 residues. Germline CDR1 is MGHRA and CDR2 is YSYEKL. The CDR3 loop reads CASSQDQTPNQPQHF. CDR3 nucleotide sequence: TGCGCCAGCAGCCAAGATCAGACACCCAATCAGCCCCAGCATTTT.

This clonotype was recorded many times. The chain uses TRBV20-1 and TRBJ1-6, with D possibly matching TRBD1 (6 bases). CDR1 and CDR2 (germline): DFQATT, SNEGSKA (reference sequence). This CDR3 has 16 residues. Trimming took 4 bases from V and 8 from J, leaving 21 bases between them. The CDR3 sequence is CSATQVEQGFDSPLHF. The CDR3 nucleotides read TGCAGTGCTACGCAGGTGGAACAGGGTTTTGATTCACCCCTCCACTTT.

This chain links TRBV12-3 or TRBV12-4 with TRBJ1-2; TRBD1 matches 7 bases. The CDR3 covers 15 residues. The J segment lost 0 bases and the V segment lost 1 base, leaving 2 bases of the junction unmatched. DNA for the CDR3: TGTGCCAGCAGTTTAGAGGGACAGACTAACTATGGCTACACCTTC. It yields the protein CASSLEGQTNYGYTF.

The chain combines TRBV10-3 with TRBJ1-5; maybe TRBD1 (6 bases). This CDR3 spans 18 amino acids. V dropped 3 bases and J dropped 0 bases, with 18 bases sitting between them. Germline CDR1 is ENHRY and CDR2 is SYGVKD. CDR3 sequence: CAISEYRQVTYSNQPQHF. The CDR3 coding sequence is TGTGCCATCAGTGAATATAGACAGGTTACGTATAGCAATCAGCCCCAGCATTTT.

This chain links TRBV7-9 with TRBJ1-5; a possible D gene is TRBD1 (5 bases). CDR1 and CDR2 (germline): SEHNR, FQNEAQ (reference sequence). V lost 1 base and J 6 bases, leaving 13 bases between the germline ends. The CDR3 has 15 residues. CDR3 coding DNA: TGTGCCAGCAGCTTAGATGGGGGGTCTGGTCAGCCCCAGCATTTT. This encodes CASSLDGGSGQPQHF.

This clonotype was seen at least ten times. V gene TRBV7-2 combines with J gene TRBJ2-3; 10 positions agree with TRBD2. The ends lost 6 bases at V and 0 bases at J; junction bases unmatched: 3. This CDR3 has 15 residues. Germline V CDR1 and CDR2: SGHTA, FQGNSA. CDR3: CASSPTSGSTDTQYF. The CDR3 bases are TGTGCCAGCAGTCCGACTAGCGGGAGCACAGATACGCAGTATTTT.

This clonotype was observed a few times. This chain connects TRBV6-2 or TRBV6-3 to TRBJ2-4; TRBD1 aligns across 7 bases. The trim removed 10 bases at V and 3 bases at J, leaving 9 bases unmatched. Germline V lookup: CDR1 MNHEY, CDR2 SVGEGT. The CDR3 runs 14 residues. CDR3 amino acids: CAISTGWDKNIQYF. In nucleotides, the CDR3 is TGTGCCATTTCGACAGGGTGGGACAAAAACATTCAGTACTTC.

The rearrangement links TRBV27 to TRBJ2-7; TRBD1 or TRBD2 may be the D gene (5 bases each). The V and J ends lost 4 bases and 3 bases respectively, with 13 bases between them. The CDR3 extends over 14 amino acids. The germline gives CDR1 MNHEY, CDR2 SMNVEV (reference sequence). CDR3 protein: CASSWAVGGYEQYF. Written as DNA, the CDR3 is TGTGCCAGCAGTTGGGCCGTTGGGGGCTACGAGCAGTACTTC.

V gene TRBV19 combines with J gene TRBJ2-3; D is ambiguous. The CDR3 spans 11 residues. The ends were cut back, 3 bases at V and 6 bases at J, with 4 bases in the middle. CDR1 is LNHDA, CDR2 SQIVND, per germline (reference sequence). The DNA of the CDR3 is TGTGCCAGTAGTATCCAGGATACGCAGTATTTT. The encoded protein is CASSIQDTQYF. The variable domain in full, with the rest retrieved from reference TRBV19 and TRBJ2-3, is DGGITQSPKYLFRKEGQNVTLSCEQNLNHDAMYWYRQDPGQGLRLIYYSQIVNDFQKGDIAEGYSVSREKKESFPLTVTSAQKNPTAFYLCASSIQDTQYFGPGTRLTVL.

The rearrangement links TRBV30 to TRBJ1-3, with D unclear. Deletions cut 5 bases from V and 0 bases from J, with 8 bases between. This CDR3 region has 13 residues. Germline loops: CDR1 GTSNPN, CDR2 SVGIG (reference sequence). CDR3 sequence: CAWESSSGNTIYF. The CDR3 region has the DNA TGTGCCTGGGAATCGAGCTCTGGAAACACCATATATTTT.